This entry features one T cell receptor (beta chain) sequence. This clone was recorded a few times. Its antigen is still unknown. No quality values exist for individual bases; no much larger clone is one base distant. The method was the immunoSEQ multiplex PCR assay. The table was pulled from immuneACCESS by TCRdb, which kept in-frame rearrangements only. Such tables lose some clones; where checked, under half of the loss comes from unresolved V genes, and the rest has no known cause. The sample records about 15,000 clones, approximately 72% of which are singletons. The top ten constitute about 48% of the sample. This sample is part of a study of radiotherapy plus CTLA-4 blockade in lung cancer listed by TCRdb under 2018. Turning to the overall study: Objective responses occurred in around 20% of enrolled patients, and over 30% achieved disease control. Study-wide conclusions, independent of this receptor: Early dynamic changes in blood T cell clones, together with increased serum interferon-beta after radiation, were reported as the strongest predictors of response. TCR clones derived from tumors expanded in peripheral blood after treatment with radiotherapy and ipilimumab.

The study tested focal radiation therapy combined with CTLA-4 blockade (ipilimumab) in patients with chemo-refractory metastatic non-small-cell lung cancer. This sequence was found in a human donor with non-small cell lung cancer whose response to radiotherapy plus ipilimumab could not be evaluated. The sample here was peripheral blood, taken from a patient treated with radiotherapy plus ipilimumab.

The encoded CDR3 is CAISGTGTTEAFF. The DNA is TGTGCCATCAGTGGGACAGGTACGACTGAAGCTTTCTTT. The rearranged chain carries TRBV10-3 and TRBJ1-1; 7 junctional bases match TRBD1. From a lookup of the germline V gene, CDR1 and CDR2 are ENHRY and SYGVKD. V is pruned by 4 bases and J by 5 bases, leaving 4 bases of the junction without a gene match. Measured from the cysteine to the phenylalanine, the CDR3 is 13 residues long. The read is trimmed to its CDR3 DNA, 39 bases read in frame from base 1.